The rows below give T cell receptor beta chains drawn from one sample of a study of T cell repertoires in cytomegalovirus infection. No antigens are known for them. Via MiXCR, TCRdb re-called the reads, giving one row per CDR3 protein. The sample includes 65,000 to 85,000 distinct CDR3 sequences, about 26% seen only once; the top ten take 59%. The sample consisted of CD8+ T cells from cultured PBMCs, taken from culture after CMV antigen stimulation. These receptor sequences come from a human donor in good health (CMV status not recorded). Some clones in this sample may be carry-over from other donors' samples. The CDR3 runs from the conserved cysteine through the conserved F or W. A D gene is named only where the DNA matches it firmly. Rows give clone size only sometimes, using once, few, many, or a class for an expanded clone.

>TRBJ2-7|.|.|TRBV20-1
CSARGVTYAYEQYF
TGCAGTGCTAGAGGGGTAACGTACGCCTACGAGCAGTACTTC
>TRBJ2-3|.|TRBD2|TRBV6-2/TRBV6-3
CASSYRGGINPTDTQYF
TGTGCCAGCAGTTACCGGGGGGGCATAAACCCCACAGATACGCAGTATTTT
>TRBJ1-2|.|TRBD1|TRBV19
CASSMRTGVTF
TGTGCCAGTAGTATGCGGACAGGGGTCACCTTC
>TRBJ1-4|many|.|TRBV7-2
CASSFGEKLFF
TGTGCCAGCAGCTTTGGTGAAAAACTGTTTTTT
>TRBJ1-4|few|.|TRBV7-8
CASSLVVGANEKLFF
TGTGCCAGCAGCTTAGTGGTGGGAGCGAATGAAAAACTGTTTTTT
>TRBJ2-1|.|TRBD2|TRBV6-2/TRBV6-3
CASSYSQRGKNEQFF
TGTGCCAGCAGTTACTCGCAGCGGGGGAAGAATGAGCAGTTCTTC
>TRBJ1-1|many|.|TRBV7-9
CASSSPDGDTEAFF
TGTGCCAGCAGCTCCCCGGACGGGGACACTGAAGCTTTCTTT
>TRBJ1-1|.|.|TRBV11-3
CASSLEWATEAFF
TGTGCCAGCAGCTTAGAATGGGCGACTGAAGCTTTCTTT
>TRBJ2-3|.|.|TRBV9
CASSPTGLTDTQYF
TGTGCCAGCAGCCCTACGGGCCTCACAGATACGCAGTATTTT
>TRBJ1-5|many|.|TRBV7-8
CASSLAGEWRQPQHF
TGTGCCAGCAGCTTAGCCGGGGAGTGGCGTCAGCCCCAGCATTTT
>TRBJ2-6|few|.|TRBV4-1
CASSQDKGANSGANVLTF
TGCGCCAGCAGCCAAGATAAGGGAGCGAACTCTGGGGCCAACGTCCTGACTTTC
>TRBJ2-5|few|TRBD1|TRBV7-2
CASAVGDRVPPYQETQYF
TGTGCCAGCGCCGTAGGGGACAGGGTCCCCCCGTACCAAGAGACCCAGTACTTC
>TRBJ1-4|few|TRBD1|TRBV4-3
CASSPTGNEKLFF
TGCGCCAGCAGCCCGACAGGGAATGAAAAACTGTTTTTT
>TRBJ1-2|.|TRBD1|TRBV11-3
CASSLVRDSYGYTF
TGTGCCAGCAGCTTAGTGCGGGACAGCTATGGCTACACCTTC
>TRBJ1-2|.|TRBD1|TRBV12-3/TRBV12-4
CASRSGGQDGYTF
TGTGCCAGCAGATCAGGGGGTCAAGATGGCTACACCTTC
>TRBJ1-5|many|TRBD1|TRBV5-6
CASSQGTGTSPQHF
TGTGCCAGCAGCCAAGGGACAGGGACTTCTCCCCAGCATTTT
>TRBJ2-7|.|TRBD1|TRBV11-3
CASSLAGQGADEQYF
TGTGCCAGCAGCTTGGCTGGACAGGGGGCCGACGAGCAGTACTTC
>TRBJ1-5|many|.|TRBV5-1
CASSPRSGLDQPQHF
TGCGCCAGCAGCCCGAGGTCAGGACTCGATCAGCCCCAGCATTTT
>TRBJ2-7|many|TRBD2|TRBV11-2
CASSSTNGPGLAGERSYEQYF
TGTGCCAGCAGTTCCACAAATGGGCCGGGACTAGCGGGAGAAAGATCCTACGAGCAGTACTTC
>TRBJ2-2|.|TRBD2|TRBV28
CASSSDGTSGGENTGELFF
TGTGCCAGCAGTTCGGACGGGACTAGCGGGGGGGAGAACACCGGGGAGCTGTTTTTT
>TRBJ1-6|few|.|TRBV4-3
CASSQERTDIPLHF
TGCGCCAGCAGCCAAGAAAGGACAGACATTCCCCTCCACTTT
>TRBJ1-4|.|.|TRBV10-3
CAISESGGLFGKLFF
TGTGCCATCAGTGAGTCTGGGGGCCTTTTCGGAAAACTGTTTTTT
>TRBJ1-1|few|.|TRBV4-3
CASSPRFSFLIRGVNTEAFF
TGCGCCAGCAGCCCAAGGTTCAGTTTTTTGATTCGTGGGGTAAACACTGAAGCTTTCTTT
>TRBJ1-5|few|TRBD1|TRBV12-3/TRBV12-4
CASSPLFSRQGSRNNQPQHF
TGTGCCAGCAGCCCACTATTCTCAAGACAGGGGAGTAGGAACAATCAGCCCCAGCATTTT
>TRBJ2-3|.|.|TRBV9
CASSRLGSDTQYF
TGTGCCAGCAGTAGACTGGGTAGCGATACGCAGTATTTT
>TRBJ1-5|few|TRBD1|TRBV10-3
CAISEDRGLQPQHF
TGTGCCATCAGTGAAGACAGGGGGCTTCAGCCCCAGCATTTT
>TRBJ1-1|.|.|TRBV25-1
CASSGTSNTEAFF
TGTGCCAGCAGTGGGACATCGAACACTGAAGCTTTCTTT
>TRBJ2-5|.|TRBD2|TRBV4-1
CASSRGGGAGETQYF
TGCGCCAGCAGCCGCGGGGGAGGGGCAGGGGAGACCCAGTACTTC
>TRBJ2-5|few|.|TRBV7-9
CASSPQIRGPGGETQYF
TGTGCCAGCAGTCCGCAAATTAGGGGGCCTGGAGGGGAGACCCAGTACTTC
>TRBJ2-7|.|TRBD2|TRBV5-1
CASSPQGAGTTTKQYF
TGCGCCAGCAGCCCCCAGGGAGCGGGAACGACGACGAAGCAGTACTTC